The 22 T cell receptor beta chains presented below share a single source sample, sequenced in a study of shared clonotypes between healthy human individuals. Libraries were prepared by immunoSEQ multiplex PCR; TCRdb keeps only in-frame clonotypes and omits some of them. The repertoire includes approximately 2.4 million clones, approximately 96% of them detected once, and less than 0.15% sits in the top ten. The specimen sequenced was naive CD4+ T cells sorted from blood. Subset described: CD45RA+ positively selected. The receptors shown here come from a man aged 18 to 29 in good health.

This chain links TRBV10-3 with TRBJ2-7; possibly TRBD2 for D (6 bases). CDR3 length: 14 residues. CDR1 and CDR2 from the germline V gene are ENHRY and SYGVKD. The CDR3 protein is CASSRDFKQYEQYF. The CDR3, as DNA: TGTGCATCTAGCCGGGACTTCAAGCAATACGAGCAGTACTTC.

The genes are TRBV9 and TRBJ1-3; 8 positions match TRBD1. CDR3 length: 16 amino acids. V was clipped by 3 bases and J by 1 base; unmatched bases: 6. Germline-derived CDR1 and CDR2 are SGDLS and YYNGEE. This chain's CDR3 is CASSASGGSSGNTIYF. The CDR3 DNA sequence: TGTGCCAGCAGCGCATCAGGGGGCTCTTCTGGAAACACCATATATTTT.

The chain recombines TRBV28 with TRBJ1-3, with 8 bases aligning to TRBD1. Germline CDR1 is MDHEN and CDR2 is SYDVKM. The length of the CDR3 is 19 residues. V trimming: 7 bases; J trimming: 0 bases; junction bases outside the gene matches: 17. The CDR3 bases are TGTGCCAGCATTTCCTTAAGACAGGGGCTTCTCGCCTCTGGAAACACCATATATTTT. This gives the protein CASISLRQGLLASGNTIYF.

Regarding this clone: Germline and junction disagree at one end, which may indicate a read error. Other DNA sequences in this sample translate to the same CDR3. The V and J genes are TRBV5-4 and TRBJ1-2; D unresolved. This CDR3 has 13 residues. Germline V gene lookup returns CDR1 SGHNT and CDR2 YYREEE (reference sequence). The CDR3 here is CASSLGGNYGYTF. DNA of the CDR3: TGTGCCAGCAGCTTGGGGGGTAACTACGGCTACACCTTC.

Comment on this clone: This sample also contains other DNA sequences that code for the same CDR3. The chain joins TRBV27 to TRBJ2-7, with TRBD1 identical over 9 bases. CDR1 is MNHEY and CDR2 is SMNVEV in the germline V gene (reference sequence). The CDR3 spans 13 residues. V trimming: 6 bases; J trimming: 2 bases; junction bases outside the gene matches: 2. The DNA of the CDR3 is TGTGCCAGCAGACGGACAGGGGCCTACGAGCAGTACTTC. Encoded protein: CASRRTGAYEQYF.

The DNA of the CDR3 is TGCGCCAGCAGCTGGGGGACAGGGGACAACATTCAGTACTTC. Protein sequence: CASSWGTGDNIQYF. V usage is TRBV5-1 and J usage is TRBJ2-4, with 10 bases fitting TRBD1. V lost 3 bases, J lost 7 bases, and 4 bases stayed unmatched. Germline V gene sequence: CDR1 SGHRS, CDR2 YFSETQ. This CDR3 contains 14 residues.

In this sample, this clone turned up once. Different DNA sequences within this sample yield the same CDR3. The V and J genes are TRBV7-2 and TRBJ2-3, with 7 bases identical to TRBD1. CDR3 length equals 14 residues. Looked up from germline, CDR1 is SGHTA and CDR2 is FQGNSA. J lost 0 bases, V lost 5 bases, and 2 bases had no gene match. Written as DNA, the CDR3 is TGTGCCAGCAGCCGACAGGGAAGCACAGATACGCAGTATTTT. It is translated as CASSRQGSTDTQYF.

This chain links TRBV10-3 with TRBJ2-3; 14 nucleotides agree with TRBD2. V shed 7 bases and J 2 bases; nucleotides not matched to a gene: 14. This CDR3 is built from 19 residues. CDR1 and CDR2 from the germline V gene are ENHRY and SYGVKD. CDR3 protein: CAIKVGPRLAGGTTDTQYF. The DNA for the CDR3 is TGTGCCATCAAGGTGGGGCCCCGACTAGCGGGAGGGACCACAGATACGCAGTATTTT.

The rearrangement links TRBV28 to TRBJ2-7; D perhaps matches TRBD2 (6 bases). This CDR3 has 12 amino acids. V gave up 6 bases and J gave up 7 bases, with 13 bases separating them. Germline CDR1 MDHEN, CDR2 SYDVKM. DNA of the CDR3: TGTGCCAGCAGCTTACCGGGGGAAGAGCAGTACTTC. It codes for CASSLPGEEQYF.

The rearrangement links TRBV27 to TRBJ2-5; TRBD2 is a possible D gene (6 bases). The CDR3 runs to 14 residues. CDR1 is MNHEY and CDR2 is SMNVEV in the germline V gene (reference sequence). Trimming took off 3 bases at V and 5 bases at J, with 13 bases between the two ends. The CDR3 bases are TGTGCCAGCAGTTTCGGACTATCTTGGGAGACCCAGTACTTC. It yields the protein CASSFGLSWETQYF.

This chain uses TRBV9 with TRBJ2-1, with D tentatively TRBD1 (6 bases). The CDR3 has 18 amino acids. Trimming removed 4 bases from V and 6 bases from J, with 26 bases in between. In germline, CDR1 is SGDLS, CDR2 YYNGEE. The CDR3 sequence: CASSLYPGAWGTINEQFF. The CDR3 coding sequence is TGTGCCAGCAGCCTTTACCCAGGGGCTTGGGGGACCATCAATGAGCAGTTCTTC.

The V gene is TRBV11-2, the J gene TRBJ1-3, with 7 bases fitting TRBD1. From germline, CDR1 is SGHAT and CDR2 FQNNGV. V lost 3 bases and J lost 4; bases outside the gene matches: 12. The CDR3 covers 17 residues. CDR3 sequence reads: CASSFLTGQMSGNTIYF. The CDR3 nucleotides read TGTGCCAGCAGCTTTCTAACGGGACAGATGTCCGGAAACACCATATATTTT.

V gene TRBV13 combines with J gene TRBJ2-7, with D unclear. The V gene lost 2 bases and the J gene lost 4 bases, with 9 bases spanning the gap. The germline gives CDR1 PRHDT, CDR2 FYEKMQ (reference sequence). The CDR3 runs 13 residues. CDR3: CASSLKGSYEQYF. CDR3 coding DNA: TGTGCCAGCAGCTTAAAGGGTTCTTACGAGCAGTACTTC. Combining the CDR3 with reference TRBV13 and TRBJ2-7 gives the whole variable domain AAGVIQSPRHLIKEKRETATLKCYPIPRHDTVYWYQQGPGQDPQFLISFYEKMQSDKGSIPDRFSAQQFSDYHSELNMSSLELGDSALYFCASSLKGSYEQYFGPGTRLTVT.

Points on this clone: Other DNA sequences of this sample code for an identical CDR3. The CDR3, as DNA: TGTGCCAGCAGCCTAAACGGAGGCACTGAAGCTTTCTTT. This translates into CASSLNGGTEAFF. The V gene is TRBV6-5, the J gene TRBJ1-1; D unresolved. V lost 6 bases, J lost 4 bases, and 12 bases lay in between. CDR3 size: 13 residues. Germline assignment: CDR1 MNHEY and CDR2 SVGAGI.

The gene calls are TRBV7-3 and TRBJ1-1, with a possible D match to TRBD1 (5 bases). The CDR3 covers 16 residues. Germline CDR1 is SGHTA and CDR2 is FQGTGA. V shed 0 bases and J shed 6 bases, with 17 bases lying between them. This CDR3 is CASSLTSSGHGAEAFF. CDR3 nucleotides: TGTGCCAGCAGCTTAACGTCCTCAGGGCATGGAGCTGAAGCTTTCTTT.

The CDR3 protein is CASSPAPQNSYEQYF. The CDR3 DNA reads as TGTGCCAGCAGTCCAGCCCCACAAAACTCCTACGAGCAGTACTTC. The J gene is TRBJ2-7, the V gene TRBV27; D uncertain. CDR3 length equals 15 residues. Germline lookup yields CDR1 MNHEY and CDR2 SMNVEV (reference sequence). Trimming stripped 5 bases from V and 0 bases from J, with 14 bases between.

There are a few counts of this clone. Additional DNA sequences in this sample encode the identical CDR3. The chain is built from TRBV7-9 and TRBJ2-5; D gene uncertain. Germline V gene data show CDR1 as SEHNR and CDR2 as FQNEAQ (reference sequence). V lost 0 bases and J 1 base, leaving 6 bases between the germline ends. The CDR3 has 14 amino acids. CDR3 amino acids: CASSLAEIQETQYF. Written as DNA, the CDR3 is TGTGCCAGCAGCTTAGCGGAGATCCAAGAGACCCAGTACTTC.

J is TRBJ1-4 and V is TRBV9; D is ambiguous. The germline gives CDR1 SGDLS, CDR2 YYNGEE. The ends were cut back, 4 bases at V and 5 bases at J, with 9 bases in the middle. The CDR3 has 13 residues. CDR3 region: CASSTTQNEKLFF. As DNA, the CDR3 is TGTGCCAGCAGCACCACCCAGAATGAAAAACTGTTTTTT.

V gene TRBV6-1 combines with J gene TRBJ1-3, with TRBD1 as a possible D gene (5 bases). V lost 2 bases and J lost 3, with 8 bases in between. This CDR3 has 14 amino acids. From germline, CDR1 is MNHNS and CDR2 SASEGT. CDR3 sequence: CASSERGLGNTIYF. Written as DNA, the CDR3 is TGTGCCAGCAGTGAACGGGGACTTGGAAACACCATATATTTT.

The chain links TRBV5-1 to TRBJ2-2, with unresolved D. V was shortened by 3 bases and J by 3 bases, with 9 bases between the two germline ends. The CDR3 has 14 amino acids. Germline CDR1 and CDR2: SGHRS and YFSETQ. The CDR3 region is CASSSPQYTGELFF. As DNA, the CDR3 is TGCGCCAGCAGCTCCCCCCAATACACCGGGGAGCTGTTTTTT. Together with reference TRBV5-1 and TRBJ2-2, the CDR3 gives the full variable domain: KAGVTQTPRYLIKTRGQQVTLSCSPISGHRSVSWYQQTPGQGLQFLFEYFSETQRNKGNFPGRFSGRQFSNSRSEMNVSTLELGDSALYLCASSSPQYTGELFFGEGSRLTVL.

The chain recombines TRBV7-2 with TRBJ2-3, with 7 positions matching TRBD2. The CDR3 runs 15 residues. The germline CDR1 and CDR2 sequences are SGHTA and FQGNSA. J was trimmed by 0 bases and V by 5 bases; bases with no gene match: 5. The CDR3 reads CASSVIGGSTDTQYF. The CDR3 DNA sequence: TGTGCCAGCAGCGTTATCGGGGGGAGCACAGATACGCAGTATTTT.

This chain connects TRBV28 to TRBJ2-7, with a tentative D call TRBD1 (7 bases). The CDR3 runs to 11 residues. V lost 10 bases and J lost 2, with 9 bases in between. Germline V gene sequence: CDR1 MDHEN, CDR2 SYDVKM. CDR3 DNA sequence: TGTGCCACCAGGGGGGCCTACGAGCAGTACTTC. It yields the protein CATRGAYEQYF.